This T cell receptor beta chain was recorded in a study of cytomegalovirus exposure and HLA in healthy donors. Germline CDR1 is MDHEN and CDR2 is SYDVKM. The CDR3 spans 16 residues. Trimming at V came to 0 bases and at J to 4 bases, leaving 7 bases not matched to a gene. Use of 60 Vbeta and 13 Jbeta primers characterized the PCR. Only in-frame clones appear in the TCRdb table, and some are missing; sequencing was by immunoSEQ multiplex PCR. The sample contains hundreds of thousands of clones, 70% to 80% of which appear only once. The receptor comes from a male donor in good health and CMV-seronegative. The chain combines TRBV28 with TRBJ1-2; 8 nucleotides agree with TRBD1. Sequenced: PBMCs. CDR3 nucleotides: TGTGCCAGCAGTTTATGGGTTGGACAGGGCCTCTATGGCTACACCTTC. Residues: CASSLWVGQGLYGYTF.